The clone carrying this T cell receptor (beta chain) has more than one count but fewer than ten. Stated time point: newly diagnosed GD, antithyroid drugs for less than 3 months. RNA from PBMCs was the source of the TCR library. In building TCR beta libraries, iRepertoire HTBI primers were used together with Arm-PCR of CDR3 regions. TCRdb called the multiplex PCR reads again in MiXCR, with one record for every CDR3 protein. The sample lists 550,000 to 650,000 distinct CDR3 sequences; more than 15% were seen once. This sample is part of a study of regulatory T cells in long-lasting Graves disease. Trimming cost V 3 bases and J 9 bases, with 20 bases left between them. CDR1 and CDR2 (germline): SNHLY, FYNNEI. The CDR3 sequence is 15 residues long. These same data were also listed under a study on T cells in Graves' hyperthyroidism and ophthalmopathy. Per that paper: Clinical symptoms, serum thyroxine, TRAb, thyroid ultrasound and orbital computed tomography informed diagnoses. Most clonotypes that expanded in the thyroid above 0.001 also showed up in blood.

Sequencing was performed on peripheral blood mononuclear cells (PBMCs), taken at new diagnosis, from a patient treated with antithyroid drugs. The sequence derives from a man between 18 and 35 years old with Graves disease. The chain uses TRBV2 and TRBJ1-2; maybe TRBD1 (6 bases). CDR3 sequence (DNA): TGTGCCAGCAGTGAGACGACAGGAACGTATAGCAGCTACACCTTC. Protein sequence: CASSETTGTYSSYTF.